This TCR beta chain was captured by sequencing in a study of CD8 T cells in ankylosing spondylitis. The V gene's germline CDR1 is LNHDA and CDR2 SQIVND (reference sequence). Between the trimmed V and J ends, which lost 4 bases and 9 bases, there was a span of 13 bases. The CDR3 runs 13 residues. TCRdb re-analysed the 5' RACE reads in MiXCR, keeping a single row per CDR3 protein. The top ten hold 5% to 7.5% of the sample, which has 200,000 to 250,000 distinct CDR3 sequences, around 25% seen once. The chain uses TRBV19 and TRBJ2-1, with D perhaps TRBD2 (5 bases). The source of this sequence is a male donor with ankylosing spondylitis or in good health (not recorded which). The sequenced material came from blood, either unsorted or a sorted T cell fraction (not recorded which). CDR3 in DNA: TGTGCCAGTAGTAGAGGGTCCGCGATTGAGCAGTTCTTC. This sequence encodes CASSRGSAIEQFF.